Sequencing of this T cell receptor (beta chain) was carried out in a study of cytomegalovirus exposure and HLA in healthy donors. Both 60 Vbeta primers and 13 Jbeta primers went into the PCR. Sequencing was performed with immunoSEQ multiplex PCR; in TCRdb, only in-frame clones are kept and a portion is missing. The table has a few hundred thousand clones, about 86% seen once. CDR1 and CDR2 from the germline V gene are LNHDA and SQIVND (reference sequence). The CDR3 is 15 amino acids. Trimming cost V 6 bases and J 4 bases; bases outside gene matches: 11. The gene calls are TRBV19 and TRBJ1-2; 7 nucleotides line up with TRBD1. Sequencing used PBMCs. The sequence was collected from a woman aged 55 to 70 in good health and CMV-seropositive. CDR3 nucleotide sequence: TGTGCCAGTAGGGGACAGTTCACTCCATCCTATGGCTACACCTTC. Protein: CASRGQFTPSYGYTF.